One sample yielded the 30 T cell receptor beta chains listed below, sequenced in a study of PD-1 blockade in classical Hodgkin lymphoma. TCRdb keeps only in-frame clones here, not all; method: immunoSEQ multiplex PCR. The sample carries about 94,000 clones, 85% to 90% recorded once. Every patient relapsed after autologous stem cell transplantation, and brentuximab vedotin exposure varied. This specimen consisted of peripheral blood mononuclear cells (PBMCs), obtained before the second cycle of nivolumab. Receptors originate from a human donor with classical Hodgkin lymphoma.

This rearrangement joins TRBV13 to TRBJ2-3; no definite D call. The CDR3 totals 12 residues. Germline V gene lookup returns CDR1 PRHDT and CDR2 FYEKMQ (reference sequence). The V end lost 5 bases, the J end lost 2 bases, and 5 bases lay between the germline ends. The CDR3 sequence: CASSPATDTQYF. The CDR3 DNA reads TGTGCCAGCAGCCCGGCCACAGATACGCAGTATTTT.

The chain combines TRBV19 with TRBJ2-5; 7 bases align to TRBD2. The CDR3 is 20 residues long. Looked up from germline, CDR1 is LNHDA and CDR2 is SQIVND (reference sequence). With 5 bases clipped from V and 0 bases from J, the junction kept 21 bases outside the gene matches. In DNA, the CDR3 is TGTGCCAGTAGTGGGAAGTGGCAGGGAGGGACCGATCTCTACCAAGAGACCCAGTACTTC. Translated, it gives CASSGKWQGGTDLYQETQYF.

The chain employs TRBV6-1 and TRBJ2-2; 7 bases fit TRBD1. Germline V CDR1 and CDR2: MNHNS, SASEGT. The CDR3 sequence is 15 residues long. Trimming removed 7 bases from V and 0 bases from J; junction bases left unmatched: 5. CDR3 coding DNA: TGTGCCAGCATGTTGGGACAGACGAACACCGGGGAGCTGTTTTTT. Encoded protein: CASMLGQTNTGELFF.

This clone came up once. The CDR3 region is CSVGAGGHSYEQYF. The CDR3 DNA is TGCAGCGTTGGGGCGGGGGGACACTCCTACGAGCAGTACTTC. V usage is TRBV29-1 and J usage is TRBJ2-7; 8 bases map to TRBD2. CDR1 SQVTM and CDR2 ANQGSEA come from the germline V gene. V lost 4 bases and J lost 0; bases outside the gene matches: 5. The CDR3 loop spans 14 amino acids.

This chain connects TRBV5-1 to TRBJ1-3; 7 positions agree with TRBD1. Unmatched junction bases numbered 9, after V lost 4 bases and J lost 2 bases. The CDR3 contains 16 residues. CDR1 and CDR2 from the germline V gene are SGHRS and YFSETQ. In DNA form, the CDR3 reads TGCGCCAGCAGCCCTATCGGGCAGGGGGCTGGAAACACCATATATTTT. Its translation: CASSPIGQGAGNTIYF.

V usage is TRBV19 and J usage is TRBJ2-5; D is perhaps TRBD2 (5 bases). The V gene's germline CDR1 is LNHDA and CDR2 SQIVND (reference sequence). The germline V and J ends were trimmed by 3 bases and 5 bases, with 10 bases remaining between them. This CDR3 comprises 13 residues. The CDR3 nucleotides are TGTGCCAGTAGTATCCCGGGATTGGAGACCCAGTACTTC. It is translated as CASSIPGLETQYF.

This chain connects TRBV5-1 to TRBJ2-5; D is uncertain. Germline V gives CDR1 SGHRS, CDR2 YFSETQ. The ends were cut back, 0 bases at V and 5 bases at J, with 2 bases in the middle. The CDR3 is made up of 11 amino acids. CDR3 protein: CASSLAETQYF. CDR3 sequence (DNA): TGCGCCAGCAGCTTGGCGGAGACCCAGTACTTC.

This chain joins TRBV28 and TRBJ1-2; D not certain. The CDR3 runs to 13 residues. Germline V lookup: CDR1 MDHEN, CDR2 SYDVKM. Trimming shortened V by 3 bases and J by 7 bases, and 12 bases separated the two germline ends. CDR3 sequence (DNA): TGTGCCAGCAGTTTGGTCCAGGCCTCTGGCTACACCTTC. It is translated as CASSLVQASGYTF.

The CDR3 here is CASSLWGQTQGSVNSPLHF. CDR3 sequence (DNA): TGTGCCAGCAGCTTGTGGGGCCAAACACAGGGGAGTGTGAATTCACCCCTCCACTTT. The chain is built from TRBV5-6 and TRBJ1-6; 7 positions match TRBD1. This CDR3 is 19 amino acids long. Trimming took 1 base from V and 7 from J; bases not matched to a gene: 17. The germline V gene encodes CDR1 SGHDT and CDR2 YYEEEE.

As to this clone: An end of the junction differs from the germline gene, which may be a read error. The CDR3 loop reads CATSIVRGPHQETQYF. As DNA, the CDR3 is TGTGCCACTAGTATAGTACGGGGGCCCCACCAAGAGACCCAGTACTTC. This rearrangement joins TRBV19 to TRBJ2-5, with D possibly being TRBD1 or TRBD2 (6 bases each). Looked up from germline, CDR1 is LNHDA and CDR2 is SQIVND (reference sequence). This CDR3 has 16 amino acids. Looking up the rest from reference TRBV19 and TRBJ2-5 gives the full variable domain: DGGITQSPKYLFRKEGQNVTLSCEQNLNHDAMYWYRQDPGQGLRLIYYSQIVNDFQKGDIAEGYSVSREKKESFPLTVTSAQKNPTAFYLCATSIVRGPHQETQYFGPGTRLLVL.

This rearrangement joins TRBV11-3 to TRBJ2-5; TRBD1 aligns across 10 bases. With 5 bases clipped from V and 3 bases from J, the junction kept 9 bases outside the gene matches. The CDR3 is made up of 16 amino acids. Germline V gene data show CDR1 as SGHNT and CDR2 as YENEEA. CDR3 protein: CASSHRDRGSEETQYF. The CDR3 region has the DNA TGTGCCAGCAGCCACCGGGACAGGGGATCCGAAGAGACCCAGTACTTC.

This chain uses TRBV5-8 with TRBJ1-2, with TRBD1 as a possible D gene (5 bases). Germline values: CDR1 SGHTS, CDR2 YDEGEE. V was cut by 1 base and J by 8 bases, with 9 bases left in between. CDR3 length equals 12 residues. CDR3 loop: CASSLWQGGYTF. CDR3 nucleotides: TGTGCCAGCAGCTTGTGGCAGGGCGGCTACACCTTC.

This chain joins TRBV29-1 and TRBJ2-7; D not certain. Trimming removed 5 bases from V and 6 bases from J, with 8 bases in between. CDR1 is SQVTM, CDR2 ANQGSEA, per germline. This CDR3 comprises 10 residues. The CDR3 DNA reads as TGCAGCGTTTCACATGGCGAGCAGTACTTC. This codes for CSVSHGEQYF.

The chain uses TRBV2 and TRBJ2-3; tentatively, D is TRBD2 (6 bases). Germline V gene sequence: CDR1 SNHLY, CDR2 FYNNEI. CDR3 size: 13 residues. V was pared by 7 bases and J by 5 bases, with 13 bases between. CDR3 amino acids: CASTRGSGDTQYF. CDR3 coding DNA: TGTGCCAGCACCCGTGGTAGCGGAGATACGCAGTATTTT. Based on the CDR3 plus reference TRBV2 and TRBJ2-3, the full variable domain is EPEVTQTPSHQVTQMGQEVILRCVPISNHLYFYWYRQILGQKVEFLVSFYNNEISEKSEIFDDQFSVERPDGSNFTLKIRSTKLEDSAMYFCASTRGSGDTQYFGPGTRLTVL.

This clone has only one observation. V and J are TRBV6-5 and TRBJ2-1; D is uncertain. The CDR3 runs to 14 residues. The V end was cut by 8 bases, the J end by 8 bases, with 19 bases between. Germline V gene data show CDR1 as MNHEY and CDR2 as SVGAGI. CDR3 coding DNA: TGTGCCAGCTCGGAAGGACCCTTGGATTATGAGCAGTTCTTC. This translates into CASSEGPLDYEQFF.

The J gene is TRBJ1-2, the V gene TRBV28; TRBD1 matches at 10 bases. This CDR3 spans 14 amino acids. J was trimmed by 7 bases and V by 5 bases; bases with no gene match: 7. The germline gives CDR1 MDHEN, CDR2 SYDVKM. The CDR3 loop reads CASSLGQGGGGYTF. The CDR3 nucleotides read TGTGCCAGCAGTCTAGGACAGGGGGGTGGTGGCTACACCTTC.

The chain has TRBV7-6 and TRBJ2-2; TRBD2 agrees at 10 bases. Looked up from germline, CDR1 is SGHVS and CDR2 is FNYEAQ. CDR3 length: 16 residues. V was pared by 5 bases and J by 1 base, with 4 bases of the junction left unmatched. The CDR3 protein is CASSNKRGGNTGELFF. The CDR3 bases are TGTGCCAGCAGCAATAAGCGGGGGGGGAACACCGGGGAGCTGTTTTTT.

The V and J genes are TRBV5-1 and TRBJ2-7; D may correspond to TRBD1 or TRBD2 (5 bases each). The CDR3 extends over 14 amino acids. V was pared by 0 bases and J by 2 bases, with 9 bases between. Germline CDR1 and CDR2: SGHRS and YFSETQ. This CDR3 reads CASSLGGMAYEQYF. DNA for the CDR3: TGCGCCAGCAGCTTGGGGGGGATGGCCTACGAGCAGTACTTC.

This chain uses TRBV7-8 with TRBJ2-3; 8 bases are a match to TRBD2. The germline V gene has CDR1 SGHVS and CDR2 FQNEAQ. The V gene end was trimmed by 2 bases and the J gene end by 0 bases; junction bases not matched to a gene: 10. This CDR3 is built from 18 residues. CDR3 DNA sequence: TGTGCCAGCAGCTTAACCGGGGGGGCAGCCGGGAGCACAGATACGCAGTATTTT. Encoded protein: CASSLTGGAAGSTDTQYF.

This clone occurred once. The gene calls are TRBV11-2 and TRBJ2-7; TRBD2 matches 8 bases. The CDR3 covers 12 residues. Per germline, CDR1 SGHAT and CDR2 FQNNGV. The trim removed 2 bases at V and 6 bases at J, leaving 0 bases unmatched. For the CDR3, the DNA is TGTGCCAGCAGCTTACTAGCGGGCGAGCAGTACTTC. Its translation is CASSLLAGEQYF.

V is TRBV6-6 and J is TRBJ1-1; D is uncertain. The CDR3 runs to 14 residues. Germline loops: CDR1 MNHNY, CDR2 SVGAGI (reference sequence). Trimming removed 4 bases at V and 0 bases at J, with 9 bases between. CDR3 sequence reads: CASSLVNLNTEAFF. The CDR3 nucleotides read TGTGCCAGCAGTTTGGTCAACCTGAACACTGAAGCTTTCTTT.

The V gene is TRBV4-2, the J gene TRBJ1-3; 10 bases map to TRBD1. V was pared by 0 bases and J by 11 bases, with 10 bases of the junction left unmatched. From germline, CDR1 is LGHNA and CDR2 YNFKEQ. The CDR3 covers 16 residues. The CDR3 is CASSQDRTGGQASIYF. CDR3 bases: TGTGCCAGCAGCCAAGACCGGACAGGGGGGCAGGCATCCATATATTTT.

The CDR3 DNA reads as TGTGCCAGTAGTATAGTATGGGGACAAAACACCGGGGAGCTGTTTTTT. Residues: CASSIVWGQNTGELFF. V and J are TRBV19 and TRBJ2-2; D perhaps matches TRBD1 (6 bases). The CDR3 extends over 16 amino acids. V was cut by 1 base and J by 2 bases, with 11 bases left in between. Germline assignment: CDR1 LNHDA and CDR2 SQIVND (reference sequence).

V usage is TRBV7-6 and J usage is TRBJ2-5, with 9 bases lining up with TRBD1. Germline CDR1 reads SGHVS; CDR2 reads FNYEAQ. V gave up 2 bases and J gave up 1 base; unmatched junction bases: 8. This CDR3 has 17 residues. CDR3 nucleotides: TGTGCCAGCAGCTTAACTACCGGGACAGGGATCCAAGAGACCCAGTACTTC. Its protein is CASSLTTGTGIQETQYF.

The chain joins TRBV28 to TRBJ2-7, with TRBD2 matching 7 bases. CDR3 size: 15 residues. The ends lost 2 bases at V and 6 bases at J; junction bases unmatched: 10. Germline V gene lookup returns CDR1 MDHEN and CDR2 SYDVKM. The chain's CDR3 is CASSLGGRAQPEQYF. CDR3 nucleotides: TGTGCCAGCAGTTTAGGAGGGAGGGCCCAACCCGAGCAGTACTTC. Looking up the rest from reference TRBV28 and TRBJ2-7 gives the full variable domain: DVKVTQSSRYLVKRTGEKVFLECVQDMDHENMFWYRQDPGLGLRLIYFSYDVKMKEKGDIPEGYSVSREKKERFSLILESASTNQTSMYLCASSLGGRAQPEQYFGPGTRLTVT.

The chain employs TRBV6-5 and TRBJ2-7; D possibly corresponds to TRBD1 (6 bases). The length of the CDR3 is 16 residues. The V end lost 2 bases, the J end lost 1 base, and 15 bases lay between the germline ends. CDR1 MNHEY and CDR2 SVGAGI come from the germline V gene. CDR3 coding DNA: TGTGCCAGCAGTTACCCCCCCTCCGGGACATCCTACGAGCAGTACTTC. This sequence encodes CASSYPPSGTSYEQYF.

The rearrangement links TRBV19 to TRBJ1-6; D not certain. Trimming took off 6 bases at V and 8 bases at J, with 17 bases between the two ends. The CDR3 spans 15 residues. Germline CDR1 LNHDA, CDR2 SQIVND (reference sequence). The CDR3: CASRSSRDDYSPLHF. In nucleotides, the CDR3 is TGTGCCAGTAGAAGCTCACGGGATGACTATTCACCCCTCCACTTT.

The chain couples TRBV2 to TRBJ2-1, with D possibly matching TRBD2 (5 bases). There are 11 residues in the CDR3. Trimming cost V 1 base and J 13 bases, with 8 bases left between them. Germline V CDR1 and CDR2: SNHLY, FYNNEI. DNA for the CDR3: TGTGCCAGCAGTGAAGAAGGGAGACAGTTCTTC. This encodes CASSEEGRQFF.

CDR3 region: CASSLGTSGSRNEQFF. The CDR3 DNA follows: TGTGCCAGCAGTTTGGGGACTAGCGGGAGCAGGAATGAGCAGTTCTTC. The chain couples TRBV27 to TRBJ2-1; 14 bases match TRBD2. Unmatched junction bases numbered 5, after V lost 3 bases and J lost 7 bases. CDR1 is MNHEY and CDR2 is SMNVEV in the germline V gene (reference sequence). The CDR3 spans 16 residues.

The rearrangement joins TRBV7-6 to TRBJ2-3, with 7 bases identical to TRBD2. Losses at the gene ends were 3 bases for V and 1 base for J; bases not matched to a gene: 16. The CDR3 is 19 amino acids. Germline lookup yields CDR1 SGHVS and CDR2 FNYEAQ. DNA of the CDR3: TGTGCCAGCAGCTTCCGGACTAGGGGTTCCAATTCTGGCACAGATACGCAGTATTTT. Its protein is CASSFRTRGSNSGTDTQYF.